One and the same sample provided the 21 T cell receptor beta chains below, sequenced in a study of human T cells and chemical hapten exposure. From the RACE reads, TCRdb called clonotypes with MiXCR, one entry per CDR3 protein. The sample lists nearly 95,000 distinct CDR3 sequences; approximately 11% were seen once. As for time point: patch test 2, 6 weeks after DPC sensitization. The treatment was: therapeutic diphenylcyclopropenone sensitization with weekly scalp DPC. Sequenced material: whole blood, taken in connection with sensitization to the hapten diphenylcyclopropenone (DPC). Receptors originate from a man aged 40-49 years with alopecia areata. Some clones in this sample may be carry-over from other donors' samples.

This clonotype was seen at least ten times. This chain links TRBV7-2 with TRBJ2-6; D is unresolved. CDR1 and CDR2 (germline): SGHTA, FQGNSA. The CDR3 runs 16 residues. Deletions cut 2 bases from V and 0 bases from J, with 8 bases between. The CDR3: CASSLQSASGANVLTF. The CDR3 nucleotides are TGTGCCAGCAGCTTACAATCAGCCTCTGGGGCCAACGTCCTGACTTTC. Drawing the rest from reference TRBV7-2 and TRBJ2-6, the complete variable domain is GAGVSQSPSNKVTEKGKDVELRCDPISGHTALYWYRQSLGQGLEFLIYFQGNSAPDKSGLPSDRFSAERTGGSVSTLTIQRTQQEDSAVYLCASSLQSASGANVLTFGAGSRLTVL.

This clonotype has more than one count but fewer than ten. This chain connects TRBV19 to TRBJ2-2, with 8 bases matching TRBD1. Trimming at V came to 7 bases and at J to 7 bases, leaving 17 bases not matched to a gene. The CDR3 is 17 residues long. Germline V gives CDR1 LNHDA, CDR2 SQIVND (reference sequence). The CDR3 coding sequence is TGTGCCAGTACTCTACTCGGACAGGGAATATTTGGCGGGGAGCTGTTTTTT. The encoded protein is CASTLLGQGIFGGELFF.

The chain uses TRBV6-5 and TRBJ2-5, with 9 nucleotides matching TRBD2. With V trimmed by 6 bases and J by 4 bases, 9 bases remained unmatched. The CDR3 extends over 15 amino acids. Germline V gene data show CDR1 as MNHEY and CDR2 as SVGAGI. CDR3 DNA: TGTGCCAGCAGAGAAGCCGGGACTAGCAGAGAGACCCAGTACTTC. Its protein is CASREAGTSRETQYF.

This clonotype was observed a handful of times. The chain has TRBV6-5 and TRBJ2-3, with D hard to call. CDR3 length: 14 residues. Trimming removed 0 bases at V and 4 bases at J, with 8 bases between. The germline V gene encodes CDR1 MNHEY and CDR2 SVGAGI. The CDR3 here is CASSYSNNPDTQYF. Written as DNA, the CDR3 is TGTGCCAGCAGTTACTCAAACAATCCAGATACGCAGTATTTT.

This clonotype has more than one count but fewer than ten. The DNA of the CDR3 is TGTGCCAGCAGTAACCATCAGGGGTCTGGCTACACCTTC. Its protein product is CASSNHQGSGYTF. This sequence joins TRBV6-6 and TRBJ1-2, with a possible D match to TRBD1 (6 bases). The CDR3 is 13 residues long. Trimming took 5 bases from V and 7 from J, leaving 14 bases between them. CDR1 and CDR2 from the germline V gene are MNHNY and SVGAGI (reference sequence).

This clonotype was seen at least ten times. The V gene is TRBV12-3 or TRBV12-4, the J gene TRBJ2-2, with D perhaps matching TRBD2 (6 bases). This CDR3 spans 18 amino acids. Between the trimmed V and J ends, which lost 2 bases and 5 bases, there was a span of 21 bases. The CDR3 loop is CASSLWQVGGVTTGELFF. CDR3 in DNA: TGTGCCAGCAGTTTATGGCAGGTCGGAGGGGTTACTACCGGGGAGCTGTTTTTT.

This sequence joins TRBV5-1 and TRBJ2-5; 7 positions agree with TRBD2. Per germline, CDR1 SGHRS and CDR2 YFSETQ. V trimming: 0 bases; J trimming: 2 bases; junction bases outside the gene matches: 7. This CDR3 is 16 amino acids long. The chain's CDR3 is CASSLGASGNQETQYF. CDR3 DNA: TGCGCCAGCAGCTTGGGGGCCAGCGGGAATCAAGAGACCCAGTACTTC. Using reference TRBV5-1 and TRBJ2-5 for the parts outside the CDR3, the full variable domain is KAGVTQTPRYLIKTRGQQVTLSCSPISGHRSVSWYQQTPGQGLQFLFEYFSETQRNKGNFPGRFSGRQFSNSRSEMNVSTLELGDSALYLCASSLGASGNQETQYFGPGTRLLVL.

This clonotype was counted a few times. V and J are TRBV30 and TRBJ2-2, with D uncertain. CDR3 length: 14 amino acids. Trimming shortened V by 3 bases and J by 0 bases, and 8 bases separated the two germline ends. Per the germline V gene, CDR1 is GTSNPN and CDR2 is SVGIG (reference sequence). DNA of the CDR3: TGTGCCTGGAGGGTTAGTCCGAACACCGGGGAGCTGTTTTTT. This gives the protein CAWRVSPNTGELFF.

This clonotype was counted between two and nine times. The J gene is TRBJ2-3, the V gene TRBV3-1; the match to TRBD1 covers 7 bases. The germline V gene has CDR1 LGHDT and CDR2 YNNKEL (reference sequence). V trimming: 4 bases; J trimming: 3 bases; junction bases outside the gene matches: 4. CDR3 size: 14 residues. The CDR3 nucleotides are TGTGCCAGCAGCCCGACAGGGAGAACAGATACGCAGTATTTT. Encoded protein: CASSPTGRTDTQYF.

In this sample, this clonotype turned up a few times. The chain combines TRBV6-5 with TRBJ2-1; 7 bases fit TRBD2. CDR3 length equals 14 residues. Germline CDR1 is MNHEY and CDR2 is SVGAGI. V shed 5 bases and J 4 bases; nucleotides not matched to a gene: 5. CDR3 in amino acids: CASSHPSGYNEQFF. The CDR3 DNA reads as TGTGCCAGCAGTCATCCTAGCGGATACAATGAGCAGTTCTTC.

This clonotype has more than one count but fewer than ten. The chain has TRBV14 and TRBJ2-3; TRBD1 is a possible D gene (6 bases). Trimming cost V 2 bases and J 1 base, with 13 bases left between them. In germline, CDR1 is SGHDN, CDR2 FVKESK. The CDR3 is 16 residues long. In DNA, the CDR3 is TGTGCCAGCAGCCAAACACGGGACACCCGCACAGATACGCAGTATTTT. It translates to CASSQTRDTRTDTQYF.

The DNA for the CDR3 is TGTGCCTGGAGCGGGAGCGGCACAGATACGCAGTATTTT. It codes for CAWSGSGTDTQYF. This chain links TRBV30 with TRBJ2-3, with D maybe TRBD2 (6 bases). Germline V lookup: CDR1 GTSNPN, CDR2 SVGIG (reference sequence). The CDR3 is 13 residues long. Deletions cut 3 bases from V and 1 base from J, with 8 bases between.

The chain joins TRBV6-2 or TRBV6-3 to TRBJ2-1, with D possibly matching TRBD2 (6 bases). The ends were cut back, 3 bases at V and 4 bases at J, with 13 bases in the middle. This CDR3 spans 15 amino acids. Germline CDR1 reads MNHEY; CDR2 reads SVGEGT. DNA for the CDR3: TGTGCCAGCAGTTATACCCGGGAGAGTTACAATGAGCAGTTCTTC. It translates to CASSYTRESYNEQFF.

This clonotype was picked up a small number of times. The rearrangement uses TRBV24-1 and TRBJ2-1; 8 bases are a match to TRBD1. Losses at the gene ends were 4 bases for V and 7 bases for J; bases not matched to a gene: 5. Germline lookup yields CDR1 KGHDR and CDR2 SFDVKD. The CDR3 extends over 14 amino acids. The CDR3 DNA is TGTGCCACCAGTGACCCGACAGGGGTGAATGAGCAGTTCTTC. Translation: CATSDPTGVNEQFF.

The V gene is TRBV5-1, the J gene TRBJ1-5; D is unclear. V was cut by 3 bases and J by 2 bases, with 9 bases left in between. The length of the CDR3 is 14 residues. Germline V lookup: CDR1 SGHRS, CDR2 YFSETQ. The CDR3 region is CASSSGRGNQPQHF. CDR3 nucleotide sequence: TGCGCCAGCAGCTCCGGACGGGGCAATCAGCCCCAGCATTTT. Complete variable domain (other parts from reference TRBV5-1 and TRBJ1-5): KAGVTQTPRYLIKTRGQQVTLSCSPISGHRSVSWYQQTPGQGLQFLFEYFSETQRNKGNFPGRFSGRQFSNSRSEMNVSTLELGDSALYLCASSSGRGNQPQHFGDGTRLSIL.

The chain links TRBV5-4 to TRBJ1-4, with D perhaps matching TRBD1 (6 bases). This CDR3 is built from 19 residues. Germline CDR1 reads SGHNT; CDR2 reads YYREEE (reference sequence). Trimming left V 4 bases short and J 1 base short, with 23 bases between. Written as DNA, the CDR3 is TGTGCCAGCAGCCCCAGTGGCACGCGGGGGGCAGGAACTAATGAAAAACTGTTTTTT. It translates to CASSPSGTRGAGTNEKLFF.

This clonotype was seen a few times. The chain recombines TRBV3-1 with TRBJ2-1, with TRBD2 identical over 9 bases. The CDR3 sequence is 17 residues long. The germline V gene encodes CDR1 LGHDT and CDR2 YNNKEL (reference sequence). After removal of 4 bases from V and 7 bases from J, the junction contained 14 bases not matched to a gene. The CDR3 nucleotides are TGTGCCAGCAGCCCTTCCCTTGGACTAGCGATTCTTAATGAGCAGTTCTTC. Residues: CASSPSLGLAILNEQFF.

This clonotype was observed a few times. CDR3 sequence: CSVPDRARLDYGYTF. In DNA, the CDR3 is TGCAGCGTTCCGGACAGGGCACGGCTAGACTATGGCTACACCTTC. The chain has TRBV29-1 and TRBJ1-2; 8 bases fit TRBD1. Germline values: CDR1 SQVTM, CDR2 ANQGSEA. The CDR3 extends over 15 amino acids. Trimming took 5 bases from V and 3 from J; bases not matched to a gene: 11.

The chain couples TRBV11-3 to TRBJ1-2, with unresolved D. V was cut by 1 base and J by 2 bases, with 8 bases left in between. CDR3 length: 14 residues. CDR1 and CDR2 (germline): SGHNT, YENEEA. The CDR3 spells CASSLVSGNYGYTF. For the CDR3, the DNA is TGTGCCAGCAGCTTAGTGTCGGGGAACTATGGCTACACCTTC. The variable domain in full, with the rest retrieved from reference TRBV11-3 and TRBJ1-2, is EAGVVQSPRYKIIEKKQPVAFWCNPISGHNTLYWYLQNLGQGPELLIRYENEEAVDDSQLPKDRFSAERLKGVDSTLKIQPAELGDSAVYLCASSLVSGNYGYTFGSGTRLTVV.

This clonotype was observed a handful of times. This sequence joins TRBV7-6 and TRBJ2-3; D remains ambiguous. Trimming left V 2 bases short and J 3 bases short, with 9 bases between. This CDR3 is 14 amino acids long. The V gene's germline CDR1 is SGHVS and CDR2 FNYEAQ. CDR3 bases: TGTGCCAGCAGCTTATCCTATTTGACAGATACGCAGTATTTT. This translates into CASSLSYLTDTQYF. The variable domain in full, completed from reference TRBV7-6 and TRBJ2-3, reads GAGVSQSPRYKVTKRGQDVALRCDPISGHVSLYWYRQALGQGPEFLTYFNYEAQQDKSGLPNDRFSAERPEGSISTLTIQRTEQRDSAMYRCASSLSYLTDTQYFGPGTRLTVL.

V and J are TRBV6-5 and TRBJ1-6; unclear D gene. CDR1 is MNHEY, CDR2 SVGAGI, per germline. The V and J ends lost 8 bases and 0 bases respectively, with 14 bases between them. This CDR3 is 16 amino acids long. CDR3 sequence (DNA): TGTGCCAGCGGAGGTCGAACGAGCTCCTATAATTCACCCCTCCACTTT. This sequence encodes CASGGRTSSYNSPLHF.